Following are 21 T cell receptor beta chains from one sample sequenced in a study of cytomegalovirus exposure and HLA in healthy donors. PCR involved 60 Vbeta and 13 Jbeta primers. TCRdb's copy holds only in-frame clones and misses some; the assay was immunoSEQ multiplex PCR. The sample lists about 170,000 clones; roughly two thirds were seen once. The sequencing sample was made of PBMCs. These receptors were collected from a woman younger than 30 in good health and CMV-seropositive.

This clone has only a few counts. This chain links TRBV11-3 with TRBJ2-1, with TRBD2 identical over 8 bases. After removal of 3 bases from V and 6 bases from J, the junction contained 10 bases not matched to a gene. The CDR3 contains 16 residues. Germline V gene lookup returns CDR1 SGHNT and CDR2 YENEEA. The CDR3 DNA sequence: TGTGCCAGCAGCTTCCGATTCTCGCTAGCGGGCAATGAGCAGTTCTTC. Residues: CASSFRFSLAGNEQFF. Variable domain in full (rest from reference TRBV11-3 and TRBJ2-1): EAGVVQSPRYKIIEKKQPVAFWCNPISGHNTLYWYLQNLGQGPELLIRYENEEAVDDSQLPKDRFSAERLKGVDSTLKIQPAELGDSAVYLCASSFRFSLAGNEQFFGPGTRLTVL.

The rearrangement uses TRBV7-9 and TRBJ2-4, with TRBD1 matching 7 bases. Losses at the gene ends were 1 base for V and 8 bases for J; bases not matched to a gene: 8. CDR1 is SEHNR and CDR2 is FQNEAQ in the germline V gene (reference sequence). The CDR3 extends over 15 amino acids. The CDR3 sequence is CASSLGQGKGDIQYF. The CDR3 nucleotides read TGTGCCAGCAGCTTAGGACAGGGTAAAGGGGACATTCAGTACTTC. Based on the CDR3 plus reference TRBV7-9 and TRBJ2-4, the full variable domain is DTGVSQNPRHKITKRGQNVTFRCDPISEHNRLYWYRQTLGQGPEFLTYFQNEAQLEKSRLLSDRFSAERPKGSFSTLEIQRTEQGDSAMYLCASSLGQGKGDIQYFGAGTRLSVL.

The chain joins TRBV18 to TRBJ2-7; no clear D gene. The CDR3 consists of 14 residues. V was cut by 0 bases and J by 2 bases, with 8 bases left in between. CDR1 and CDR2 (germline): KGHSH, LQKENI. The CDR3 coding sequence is TGTGCCAGCTCACCACCTTCACTCACCTACGAGCAGTACTTC. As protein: CASSPPSLTYEQYF.

In DNA form, the CDR3 reads TGTGCCACCAGCAGAGTTGAACTCCAATACAATGAGCAGTTCTTC. Its translation is CATSRVELQYNEQFF. The V and J genes are TRBV15 and TRBJ2-1; D unclear. V lost 1 base, J lost 4 bases, and 11 bases lay in between. CDR3 length: 15 residues. Looked up from germline, CDR1 is LNHNV and CDR2 is YYDKDF (reference sequence).

The CDR3 spells CASSPTSGTGVMNTGELFF. CDR3 nucleotides: TGTGCCAGCAGCCCGACTTCCGGGACAGGGGTTATGAACACCGGGGAGCTGTTTTTT. The chain couples TRBV5-4 to TRBJ2-2; TRBD1 matches at 10 bases. The V and J ends lost 4 bases and 1 base, in that order; junction bases with no gene match: 13. CDR1 and CDR2 from the germline V gene are SGHNT and YYREEE (reference sequence). This CDR3 has 19 amino acids.

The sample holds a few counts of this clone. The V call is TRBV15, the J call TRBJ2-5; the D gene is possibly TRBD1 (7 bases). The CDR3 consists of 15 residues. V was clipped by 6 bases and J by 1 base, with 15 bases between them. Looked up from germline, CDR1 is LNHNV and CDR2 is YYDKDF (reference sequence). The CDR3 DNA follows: TGTGCCACCAGTAGAAACAGGGGACTCCAAGAGACCCAGTACTTC. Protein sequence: CATSRNRGLQETQYF. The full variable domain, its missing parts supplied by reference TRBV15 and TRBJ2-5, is DAMVIQNPRYQVTQFGKPVTLSCSQTLNHNVMYWYQQKSSQAPKLLFHYYDKDFNNEADTPDNFQSRRPNTSFCFLDIRSPGLGDTAMYLCATSRNRGLQETQYFGPGTRLLVL.

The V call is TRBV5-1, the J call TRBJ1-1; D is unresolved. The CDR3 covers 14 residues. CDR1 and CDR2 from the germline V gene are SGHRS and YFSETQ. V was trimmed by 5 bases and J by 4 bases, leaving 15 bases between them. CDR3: CASREVLGGTEAFF. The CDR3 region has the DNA TGCGCCAGCAGAGAGGTCCTAGGTGGCACTGAAGCTTTCTTT.

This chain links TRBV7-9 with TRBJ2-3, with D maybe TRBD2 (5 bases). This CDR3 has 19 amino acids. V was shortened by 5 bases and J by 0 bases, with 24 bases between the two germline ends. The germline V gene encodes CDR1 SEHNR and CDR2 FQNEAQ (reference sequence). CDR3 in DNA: TGTGCCAGCAGCACCCGTCCTCCCACTAGGGTGAAAAGCACAGATACGCAGTATTTT. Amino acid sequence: CASSTRPPTRVKSTDTQYF.

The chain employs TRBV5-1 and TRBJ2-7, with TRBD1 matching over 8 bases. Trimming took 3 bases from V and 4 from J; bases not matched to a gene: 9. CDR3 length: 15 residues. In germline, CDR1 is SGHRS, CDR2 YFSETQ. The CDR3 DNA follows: TGCGCCAGCAGCTCAAAGGGACAGGCGGAGTACGAGCAGTACTTC. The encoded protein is CASSSKGQAEYEQYF.

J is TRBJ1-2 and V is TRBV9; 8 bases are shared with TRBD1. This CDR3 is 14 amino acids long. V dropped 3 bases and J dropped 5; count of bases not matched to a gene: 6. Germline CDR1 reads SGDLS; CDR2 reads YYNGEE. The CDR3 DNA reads TGTGCCAGCAGCGCTGGACAGGGCCCATATGGCTACACCTTC. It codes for CASSAGQGPYGYTF. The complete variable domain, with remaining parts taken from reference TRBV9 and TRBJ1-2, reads DSGVTQTPKHLITATGQRVTLRCSPRSGDLSVYWYQQSLDQGLQFLIQYYNGEERAKGNILERFSAQQFPDLHSELNLSSLELGDSALYFCASSAGQGPYGYTFGSGTRLTVV.

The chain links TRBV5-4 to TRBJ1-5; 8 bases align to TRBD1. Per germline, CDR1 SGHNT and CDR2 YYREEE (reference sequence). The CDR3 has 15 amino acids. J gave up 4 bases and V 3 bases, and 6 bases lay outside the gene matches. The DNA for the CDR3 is TGTGCCAGCAGCTCAGGGGGCAACAGTAATCAGCCCCAGCATTTT. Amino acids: CASSSGGNSNQPQHF.

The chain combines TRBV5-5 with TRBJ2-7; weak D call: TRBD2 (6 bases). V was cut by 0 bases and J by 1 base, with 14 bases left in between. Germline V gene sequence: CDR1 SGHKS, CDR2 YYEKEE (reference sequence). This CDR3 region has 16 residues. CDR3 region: CASSLAPGTQSYEQYF. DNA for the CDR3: TGTGCCAGCAGCTTGGCTCCCGGGACTCAGTCCTACGAGCAGTACTTC.

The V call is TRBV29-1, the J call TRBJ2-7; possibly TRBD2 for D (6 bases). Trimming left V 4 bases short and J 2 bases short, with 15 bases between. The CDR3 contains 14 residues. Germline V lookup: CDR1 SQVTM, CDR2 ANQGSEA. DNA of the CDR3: TGCAGCGTTGTGGAGGGCCTAGGGACCTACGAGCAGTACTTC. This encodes CSVVEGLGTYEQYF.

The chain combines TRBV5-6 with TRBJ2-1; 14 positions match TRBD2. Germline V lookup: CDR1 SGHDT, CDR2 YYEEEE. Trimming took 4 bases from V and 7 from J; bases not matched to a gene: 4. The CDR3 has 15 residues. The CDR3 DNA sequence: TGTGCCAGCAGCGACGGACTAGCGGGGGGAAATGAGCAGTTCTTC. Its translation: CASSDGLAGGNEQFF.

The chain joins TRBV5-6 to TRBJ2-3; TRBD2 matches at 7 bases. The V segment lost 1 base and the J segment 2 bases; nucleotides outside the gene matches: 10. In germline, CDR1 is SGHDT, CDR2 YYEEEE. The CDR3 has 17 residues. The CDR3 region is CASSLRWGGPLTDTQYF. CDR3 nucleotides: TGTGCCAGCAGCTTGCGCTGGGGGGGACCCCTCACAGATACGCAGTATTTT.

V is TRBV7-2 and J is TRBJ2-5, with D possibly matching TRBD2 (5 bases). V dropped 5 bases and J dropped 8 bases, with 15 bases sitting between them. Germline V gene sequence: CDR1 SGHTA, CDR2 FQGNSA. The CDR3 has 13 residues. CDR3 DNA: TGTGCCAGCAGCCCCGGGATAAGAGAAACCCAGTACTTC. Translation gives CASSPGIRETQYF.

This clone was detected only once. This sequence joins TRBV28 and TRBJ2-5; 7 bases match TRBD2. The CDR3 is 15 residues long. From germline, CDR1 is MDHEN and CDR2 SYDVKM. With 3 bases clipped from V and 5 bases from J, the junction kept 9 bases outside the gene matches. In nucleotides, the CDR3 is TGTGCCAGCAGTTTGAGCGGGACGATGATCGAGACCCAGTACTTC. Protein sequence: CASSLSGTMIETQYF.

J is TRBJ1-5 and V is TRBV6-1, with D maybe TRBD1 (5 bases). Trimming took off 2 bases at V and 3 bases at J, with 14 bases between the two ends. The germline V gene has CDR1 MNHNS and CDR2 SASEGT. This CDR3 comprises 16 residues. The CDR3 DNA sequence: TGTGCCAGCAGTGAACAGGTGGGGCTCGACAATCAGCCCCAGCATTTT. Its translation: CASSEQVGLDNQPQHF.

Here the CDR3 reads CASSSRRDTEAFF. The CDR3, as DNA: TGCGCCAGCAGCTCGAGACGGGACACTGAAGCTTTCTTT. The chain carries TRBV5-1 and TRBJ1-1; D uncertain. The V end was cut by 3 bases, the J end by 3 bases, with 9 bases between. The CDR3 is made up of 13 amino acids. The germline CDR1 and CDR2 sequences are SGHRS and YFSETQ. Full variable domain (missing parts from reference TRBV5-1 and TRBJ1-1): KAGVTQTPRYLIKTRGQQVTLSCSPISGHRSVSWYQQTPGQGLQFLFEYFSETQRNKGNFPGRFSGRQFSNSRSEMNVSTLELGDSALYLCASSSRRDTEAFFGQGTRLTVV.

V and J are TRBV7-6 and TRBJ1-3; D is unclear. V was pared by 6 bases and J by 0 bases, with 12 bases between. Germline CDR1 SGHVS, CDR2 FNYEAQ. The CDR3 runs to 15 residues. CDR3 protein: CASSGEVGSGNTIYF. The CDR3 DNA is TGTGCCAGCAGTGGGGAGGTTGGCTCTGGAAACACCATATATTTT. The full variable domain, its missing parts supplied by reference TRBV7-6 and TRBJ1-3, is GAGVSQSPRYKVTKRGQDVALRCDPISGHVSLYWYRQALGQGPEFLTYFNYEAQQDKSGLPNDRFSAERPEGSISTLTIQRTEQRDSAMYRCASSGEVGSGNTIYFGEGSWLTVV.

The CDR3 region is CASTTRQGTTAAFF. The CDR3 region has the DNA TGTGCCAGCACTACGAGACAGGGGACGACGGCAGCTTTCTTT. The chain is built from TRBV2 and TRBJ1-1; 8 nucleotides align to TRBD1. The V and J ends lost 7 bases and 10 bases, in that order; junction bases with no gene match: 14. Germline CDR1 SNHLY, CDR2 FYNNEI. The CDR3 sequence is 14 residues long.